A single T cell receptor (beta chain) is shown here with its context. The antigen is unknown. These data are taken from a study of shared clonotypes between healthy human individuals. Points from the study as a whole: The authors sampled blood alone, and tissue repertoires likely differ. Donor scarcity curtailed the genetic and exposure-history diversity represented herein.

In replicate PCRs of sorted subsets, approximately 210 ng DNA, approximately 30,000 T cell genomes, was used. Using immunoSEQ multiplex PCR, the repertoire was profiled, and TCRdb retains in-frame clones only, with some absent. Counted here are around 700,000 clones, about two thirds occurring once; the ten biggest clones make up about 2%. Only Caucasian adults living in Nashville, Tennessee served as donors. This TCR derives from a woman in her thirties in good health. Sequencing was carried out using memory CD4+ T cells sorted from blood. Subset given: CD45RA-negative fraction.

CDR3 DNA sequence: TGTGCCAGCTCACCACGAGGACTAGCGGGAGGTAATTTAGAACACAATGAGCAGTTCTTC. Translating it yields CASSPRGLAGGNLEHNEQFF. The V gene is TRBV18, the J gene TRBJ2-1, with TRBD2 matching 14 bases. The germline V gene has CDR1 KGHSH and CDR2 LQKENI. Trimming took 1 base from V and 5 from J; bases not matched to a gene: 13. CDR3 size: 20 residues.